These 30 T cell receptor beta chains were all obtained from the same sample, sequenced in a study of blood T cell repertoires in COVID-19. The assay was immunoSEQ multiplex PCR, and TCRdb's table has in-frame clones only and misses some. The table lists around 240,000 clones, around 80% of them singletons, with roughly 1.4% in the top ten. The sample comprised peripheral blood. All receptors derive from a woman aged 40 to 55 who had recovered from COVID-19.

The genes are TRBV7-2 and TRBJ2-7, with TRBD1 identical over 9 bases. From germline, CDR1 is SGHTA and CDR2 FQGNSA. The CDR3 runs 15 residues. With 2 bases clipped from V and 7 bases from J, the junction kept 9 bases outside the gene matches. The CDR3 loop is CASSLSETGGREQYF. As DNA, the CDR3 is TGTGCCAGCAGCTTATCTGAGACAGGGGGAAGGGAGCAGTACTTC.

V usage is TRBV20-1 and J usage is TRBJ2-7; 9 bases line up with TRBD1. The CDR3 totals 16 residues. Looked up from germline, CDR1 is DFQATT and CDR2 is SNEGSKA (reference sequence). J lost 0 bases, V lost 3 bases, and 9 bases had no gene match. The CDR3 nucleotides read TGCAGTGCTAGTTCACGTTGGACAGGGGCCTCCTACGAGCAGTACTTC. Its translation: CSASSRWTGASYEQYF.

This clone occurred a few times. No conserved phenylalanine or tryptophan is present at the end of the CDR3, so a read error is the likely explanation. The DNA is left out, because the CDR3 cannot be placed on it with certainty; the CDR3 is given as TCRdb lists it. The rearrangement joins TRBV20-1 to TRBJ1-2; TRBD1, the D gene given by the table, was not confirmed from the DNA. The CDR3 extends over 10 residues, inclusive of both ends. Germline assignment: CDR1 DFQATT and CDR2 SNEGSKA (reference sequence). The CDR3 is CSAIRTIAVL.

This clone has just one count. The V gene is TRBV6-6, the J gene TRBJ1-3, with no clear D. Trimming took 3 bases from V and 6 from J, leaving 15 bases between them. The germline V gene has CDR1 MNHNY and CDR2 SVGAGI (reference sequence). The CDR3 is made up of 15 amino acids. The CDR3 reads CASSYGPGLENTIYF. The CDR3 coding sequence is TGTGCCAGCAGTTATGGGCCGGGGTTGGAAAACACCATATATTTT.

The chain couples TRBV19 to TRBJ1-2, with 11 bases matching TRBD1. The germline V gene has CDR1 LNHDA and CDR2 SQIVND (reference sequence). The CDR3 covers 18 residues. The ends lost 7 bases at V and 3 bases at J; junction bases unmatched: 16. The CDR3 sequence is CASTRGWGQGVLDYGYTF. The CDR3 DNA reads TGTGCCAGTACTAGAGGGTGGGGACAGGGGGTCCTCGACTATGGCTACACCTTC.

The chain carries TRBV28 and TRBJ2-1; 8 nucleotides line up with TRBD2. Germline CDR1 MDHEN, CDR2 SYDVKM. V was pared by 5 bases and J by 10 bases, with 4 bases of the junction left unmatched. This CDR3 region has 12 residues. In DNA, the CDR3 is TGTGCCAGCAGTAAAAGCGGGGGCGAGCAGTTCTTC. As protein: CASSKSGGEQFF.

This clone occurred once. This rearrangement joins TRBV15 to TRBJ1-4; D may be TRBD1 (5 bases). Germline V lookup: CDR1 LNHNV, CDR2 YYDKDF (reference sequence). The CDR3 spans 15 residues. Between the trimmed V and J ends, which lost 0 bases and 7 bases, there was a span of 12 bases. CDR3 sequence (DNA): TGTGCCACCAGCAGAGACGGGGGTTTGGGTGAAAAACTGTTTTTT. The encoded protein is CATSRDGGLGEKLFF.

The V gene is TRBV25-1, the J gene TRBJ1-1; unclear D gene. Germline V gene sequence: CDR1 MGHDK, CDR2 SYGVNS. Trimming stripped 3 bases from V and 8 bases from J, with 13 bases between. This CDR3 comprises 13 residues. CDR3 bases: TGTGCCAGCAGTGACCCCCTAAACGTAGAAGCTTTCTTT. It specifies CASSDPLNVEAFF. Full variable domain (remainder filled in from reference TRBV25-1 and TRBJ1-1): EADIYQTPRYLVIGTGKKITLECSQTMGHDKMYWYQQDPGMELHLIHYSYGVNSTEKGDLSSESTVSRIRTEHFPLTLESARPSHTSQYLCASSDPLNVEAFFGQGTRLTVV.

The chain couples TRBV19 to TRBJ1-2; D might be TRBD1 (6 bases). The germline CDR1 and CDR2 sequences are LNHDA and SQIVND (reference sequence). The CDR3 contains 14 residues. V was pared by 7 bases and J by 2 bases, with 14 bases between. The CDR3 coding sequence is TGTGCCAGTACCACCGGGACAAGAAACTATGGCTACACCTTC. Amino acid sequence: CASTTGTRNYGYTF. Using reference TRBV19 and TRBJ1-2 for the parts outside the CDR3, the full variable domain is DGGITQSPKYLFRKEGQNVTLSCEQNLNHDAMYWYRQDPGQGLRLIYYSQIVNDFQKGDIAEGYSVSREKKESFPLTVTSAQKNPTAFYLCASTTGTRNYGYTFGSGTRLTVV.

On this clone itself: The sample contains more than one DNA sequence encoding this CDR3. The chain has TRBV3-1 (or the pseudogene TRBV3-2) and TRBJ1-1, with D uncertain. Trimming pared 1 base from V and 5 bases from J, leaving 8 bases between. Germline CDR1 and CDR2: LGHDT and YNNKEL (reference sequence). The CDR3 sequence is 13 residues long. This CDR3 reads CASSQAGGTEAFF. DNA of the CDR3: TGTGCCAGCAGCCAAGCTGGCGGGACTGAAGCTTTCTTT.

The chain couples TRBV20-1 to TRBJ2-7, with D uncertain. Trimming took off 4 bases at V and 0 bases at J, with 4 bases between the two ends. Germline values: CDR1 DFQATT, CDR2 SNEGSKA (reference sequence). This CDR3 comprises 11 residues. CDR3 DNA: TGCAGTGCTACACACTCCTACGAGCAGTACTTC. Its translation is CSATHSYEQYF.

The chain links TRBV2 to TRBJ2-1; possibly TRBD1 for D (6 bases). Trimming stripped 6 bases from V and 11 bases from J, with 11 bases between. The CDR3 totals 11 residues. From germline, CDR1 is SNHLY and CDR2 FYNNEI. CDR3 residues: CASRDSMKQFF. The DNA of the CDR3 is TGTGCCAGCAGGGACAGTATGAAGCAGTTCTTC.

This clone was recorded once. The chain employs TRBV20-1 and TRBJ2-3; a weak D match, TRBD2 (5 bases). Looked up from germline, CDR1 is DFQATT and CDR2 is SNEGSKA (reference sequence). This CDR3 contains 13 residues. The ends were cut back, 3 bases at V and 8 bases at J, with 15 bases in the middle. This chain's CDR3 is CSASLGAIGTQYF. CDR3 sequence (DNA): TGCAGTGCTAGTTTGGGAGCGATTGGTACGCAGTATTTT.

The chain carries TRBV10-3 and TRBJ2-3, with D possibly being TRBD2 (6 bases). Germline CDR1 and CDR2: ENHRY and SYGVKD. V lost 7 bases to trimming and J lost 0 bases, with 11 bases between them. The CDR3 extends over 14 amino acids. The CDR3 loop reads CAINPGTSTDTQYF. CDR3 DNA sequence: TGTGCCATCAACCCCGGGACTAGCACAGATACGCAGTATTTT.

This chain uses TRBV7-9 with TRBJ1-3; 10 bases match TRBD1. This CDR3 is built from 16 residues. Germline CDR1 and CDR2: SEHNR and FQNEAQ (reference sequence). V was clipped by 5 bases and J by 3 bases; unmatched bases: 7. CDR3 loop: CASSPPGQGFGNTIYF. The CDR3 DNA follows: TGTGCCAGCAGCCCCCCGGGACAGGGGTTTGGAAACACCATATATTTT.

This clone was recorded a few times. This rearrangement joins TRBV3-1 (or the pseudogene TRBV3-2) to TRBJ2-2; D uncertain. The CDR3 loop spans 21 amino acids. The V gene lost 1 base and the J gene lost 1 base, with 25 bases spanning the gap. Germline loops: CDR1 LGHDT, CDR2 YNNKEL (reference sequence). This CDR3 reads CASSQVFGVGSVVRNTGELFF. The CDR3 nucleotides read TGTGCCAGCAGCCAAGTTTTTGGTGTGGGCAGTGTGGTGCGGAACACCGGGGAGCTGTTTTTT.

The genes are TRBV5-3 and TRBJ1-1; 9 nucleotides agree with TRBD1. TRBV5-3 is classed as an ORF, of uncertain function. The CDR3 covers 15 residues. V gave up 5 bases and J gave up 1 base; unmatched junction bases: 6. This chain's CDR3 is CARSDRGMRNTEAFF. CDR3 nucleotide sequence: TGTGCCAGAAGTGACAGGGGGATGAGGAACACTGAAGCTTTCTTT.

The V call is TRBV6-5, the J call TRBJ2-5; 11 nucleotides align to TRBD1. V dropped 10 bases and J dropped 0; count of bases not matched to a gene: 4. The CDR3 contains 14 residues. Germline V gene data show CDR1 as MNHEY and CDR2 as SVGAGI. This CDR3 reads CATSDRGHQETQYF. In DNA form, the CDR3 reads TGTGCCACCTCGGACAGGGGGCACCAAGAGACCCAGTACTTC.

V usage is TRBV7-8 and J usage is TRBJ1-1; no firm D call. The CDR3 is made up of 14 amino acids. CDR1 and CDR2 from the germline V gene are SGHVS and FQNEAQ. Trimming cost V 5 bases and J 5 bases, with 15 bases left between them. The CDR3: CASSLGPRGTEAFF. Here the CDR3 DNA reads TGTGCCAGCAGCCTCGGTCCCCGAGGGACTGAAGCTTTCTTT.

DNA of the CDR3: TGTGCCAGCAGACAAACAGGGAGTGAAAAACTGTTTTTT. Its translation is CASRQTGSEKLFF. The chain couples TRBV5-4 to TRBJ1-4, with D maybe TRBD1 (6 bases). The CDR3 is 13 amino acids. Trimming cost V 5 bases and J 7 bases, with 12 bases left between them. Per the germline V gene, CDR1 is SGHNT and CDR2 is YYREEE (reference sequence).

This clone was found many times. This chain uses TRBV14 with TRBJ2-1; 7 nucleotides agree with TRBD2. Germline V gives CDR1 SGHDN, CDR2 FVKESK. The CDR3 contains 15 residues. V lost 1 base to trimming and J lost 10 bases; unmatched junction nucleotides: 10. Here the CDR3 reads CASSQASSGRSEQFF. The DNA of the CDR3 is TGTGCCAGCAGCCAAGCATCTAGCGGCCGCAGCGAGCAGTTCTTC.

Remarks on this clone: The sample contains more than one DNA sequence encoding this CDR3. V gene TRBV6-4 combines with J gene TRBJ1-1; D call uncertain. With 3 bases removed from V and 1 base from J, the gap between germline ends came to 6 bases. Germline V gives CDR1 MRHNA, CDR2 SNTAGT. The CDR3 covers 13 residues. As DNA, the CDR3 is TGTGCCAGCAGTGAGACGGGGAACACTGAAGCTTTCTTT. It is translated as CASSETGNTEAFF.

This chain connects TRBV18 to TRBJ1-1; weak D call: TRBD1 (5 bases). There are 15 residues in the CDR3. V lost 4 bases and J lost 5, with 17 bases in between. Per germline, CDR1 KGHSH and CDR2 LQKENI. CDR3 in amino acids: CASSLASGGNTEAFF. The CDR3 DNA reads TGTGCCAGCTCACTCGCGTCGGGGGGGAATACTGAAGCTTTCTTT.

V and J are TRBV6-1 and TRBJ2-3; TRBD2 is a possible D gene (7 bases). This CDR3 region has 15 residues. V shed 0 bases and J shed 3 bases, with 10 bases lying between them. From germline, CDR1 is MNHNS and CDR2 SASEGT. The CDR3 bases are TGTGCCAGCAGTGAAGCGGGGGGGCGGACAGATACGCAGTATTTT. Its translation: CASSEAGGRTDTQYF.

The rearrangement links TRBV10-3 to TRBJ2-1; D gene uncertain. The V and J ends lost 6 bases and 5 bases respectively, with 11 bases between them. CDR1 and CDR2 from the germline V gene are ENHRY and SYGVKD. The CDR3 covers 13 residues. The CDR3 coding sequence is TGTGCCATCAGGTTCAATCCGGACAATGAGCAGTTCTTC. Amino acid sequence: CAIRFNPDNEQFF.

This clone was seen repeatedly, ten times or more. The V gene is TRBV12-2, the J gene TRBJ2-5; the table's TRBD2 call for D was not verified on the DNA. TRBV12-2 corresponds to a pseudogene. The CDR3 totals 16 residues. The CDR3 is CASRLPLRGGMETQYF. As DNA, the CDR3 is TGTGCAAGTCGCTTACCATTGCGGGGGGGCATGGAGACCCAGTACTTC.

The rearrangement uses TRBV6-2 or TRBV6-3 and TRBJ2-5; a possible D gene is TRBD2 (5 bases). CDR1 and CDR2 (germline): MNHEY, SVGEGT. This CDR3 comprises 13 residues. The ends were cut back, 6 bases at V and 4 bases at J, with 12 bases in the middle. The CDR3 DNA is TGTGCCAGCAGCCTCACTAGGCGAGAGACCCAGTACTTC. It yields the protein CASSLTRRETQYF.

CDR3 in DNA: TGCGCCAGCAGCTTGGGGGACGGGGGCGAGCAGTACTTC. It specifies CASSLGDGGEQYF. The chain couples TRBV5-1 to TRBJ2-7; weak D call: TRBD2 (6 bases). Trimming cost V 0 bases and J 6 bases, with 10 bases left between them. The CDR3 covers 13 residues. CDR1 SGHRS and CDR2 YFSETQ come from the germline V gene.

J is TRBJ2-7 and V is TRBV6-1, with D perhaps TRBD1 (6 bases). This CDR3 has 16 amino acids. Germline V gene data show CDR1 as MNHNS and CDR2 as SASEGT. The ends were cut back, 3 bases at V and 3 bases at J, with 18 bases in the middle. CDR3 protein: CASSDVGAIHSYEQYF. The CDR3 DNA reads as TGTGCCAGCAGTGACGTGGGGGCTATACACAGCTACGAGCAGTACTTC.

The V call is TRBV6-5, the J call TRBJ1-5; a weak D match, TRBD1 (6 bases). The CDR3 sequence is 14 residues long. The V end was cut by 8 bases, the J end by 3 bases, with 14 bases between. Looked up from germline, CDR1 is MNHEY and CDR2 is SVGAGI. The CDR3 reads CASGLGQNNQPQHF. As DNA, the CDR3 is TGTGCCAGCGGTTTAGGACAGAACAATCAGCCCCAGCATTTT.